This T cell receptor beta chain was recovered during a study of T cell responses to AZD1222 COVID-19 vaccine. The table came from immunoSEQ multiplex PCR; TCRdb's copy has only in-frame clones and leaves some out. The sample includes about 130,000 clones, 75% to 90% seen only once; the top ten take 6.3%. The V end lost 6 bases, the J end lost 5 bases, and 13 bases lay between the germline ends. The CDR3 spans 13 residues. This sequence originates from an adult in good health. This chain connects TRBV12-3 or TRBV12-4 to TRBJ1-1; D is perhaps TRBD1 (6 bases). Here the sequenced sample was peripheral blood, taken on day 0 of AZD1222 vaccination. CDR3 bases: TGTGCCAGCAGCCCGCCCAGGGGAACTGAAGCTTTCTTT. Protein: CASSPPRGTEAFF.